The clone carrying this T cell receptor (beta chain) was detected only a few times. Its antigen is unknown. V was shortened by 6 bases and J by 5 bases, with 10 bases between the two germline ends. The germline V gene encodes CDR1 LNHDA and CDR2 SQIVND (reference sequence). The CDR3 has 12 amino acids. This sample was taken from a study of beta chain features in type 1 diabetes. Whole-study results and caveats: Significant though moderate, a shortening of TCRB CDR3s appeared in all four CD4+ subsets of Type 1 diabetes patients.

Reverse transcribing all isolated RNA meant expressed TCRB transcripts were sequenced. Produced via immunoSEQ multiplex PCR; TCRdb's table is partial and in-frame only. The table lists 35,000 to 45,000 clones, approximately 61% of them singletons, with more than 1.5% in the top ten. The sequence was collected from a man between 25 and 39 years old with type 1 diabetes. Some clones in this sample may be carry-over from other donors' samples. The source material was Tregs from blood. V usage is TRBV19 and J usage is TRBJ1-2, with D possibly TRBD1 on 5 matching bases. This CDR3 is CASRDTRYGYTF. As DNA, the CDR3 is TGTGCCAGTAGGGACACCAGATATGGCTACACCTTC.